A selection of T cell receptor beta chains follows, all from one sample in a study of vaccination effects on CD4 cells after COVID-19. Their antigens are not known. Method: immunoSEQ multiplex PCR; TCRdb's copy keeps in-frame clones and lacks some. This sample carries tens of thousands of clones, 74% of them seen once, and the ten largest clones take under 15%. This material consisted of CD4+ T cells from PBMCs cultured without peptide, taken after COVID-19 vaccination. The receptors shown here come from a human donor who received a COVID-19 vaccine. CDR3s include the opening cysteine and the closing phenylalanine or tryptophan. D genes are given only for firm matches. Clone size is shown for a subset of rows, as once, few, many or a class of expanded clone.

d_call,j_call,cdr3_length,v_call,clone_size,cdr3_nt,cdr3_aa
TRBD1,TRBJ2-1,15,TRBV6-5,once,TGTGCCAGCAGTCCCGGGACAGTAACCTACAATGAGCAGTTCTTC,CASSPGTVTYNEQFF
-,TRBJ2-2,17,TRBV10-3,-,TGTGCCATCAGTACGGGACTTCTCCTAACGAACACCGGGGAGCTGTTTTTT,CAISTGLLLTNTGELFF
TRBD1,TRBJ2-7,18,TRBV15,-,TGTGCCACCAGCAGAGCTGACCTGACAGGGGGATGGACCTACGAGCAGTACTTC,CATSRADLTGGWTYEQYF
-,TRBJ1-1,13,TRBV7-2,medium-sized,TGTGCCAGCAGCTTAGAACAGAATCAACAAGCTTTCTTT,CASSLEQNQQAFF
TRBD2,TRBJ2-1,16,TRBV30,-,TGTGCCTGGAGTGTTCCGGGGCTAGCGGGTAAGGATGAGCAGTTCTTC,CAWSVPGLAGKDEQFF
-,TRBJ1-2,13,TRBV27,-,TGTGCCAGCAGTTCCGGCAGACACTATGGCTACACCTTC,CASSSGRHYGYTF
-,TRBJ2-1,14,TRBV7-9,-,TGTGCCAGCAGCTCCCTTGCGAGCTTTGGGGAGCAGTTCTTC,CASSSLASFGEQFF
-,TRBJ2-3,17,TRBV28,-,TGTGCCAGCATCCCACCCGTAGGGAAGGACCGCACAGATACGCAGTATTTT,CASIPPVGKDRTDTQYF
TRBD1,TRBJ2-7,14,TRBV27,-,TGTGCCAGCAGTTTAGGACAGGGGGTCCACGAGCAGTACTTC,CASSLGQGVHEQYF
TRBD2,TRBJ2-2,16,TRBV9,once,TGTGCCAGCAGCGCCCCGACTAGCGGGGGGGCCGGGGAGCTGTTTTTT,CASSAPTSGGAGELFF
-,TRBJ2-1,12,TRBV19,-,TGTGCCAGTAGTACAACTGCAGGTGAGCAGTTCTTC,CASSTTAGEQFF
-,TRBJ2-5,12,TRBV9,-,TGTGCCAGCAGCGCCTCTCAAGAGACCCAGTACTTC,CASSASQETQYF
TRBD1,TRBJ1-2,16,TRBV7-9,-,TGTGCCAGCAGCTTCCGACAGGGGGCCTTCAACCATGGCTACACCTTC,CASSFRQGAFNHGYTF
TRBD1,TRBJ2-3,13,TRBV6-2/TRBV6-3,-,TGTGCCAGCAGGCCTGACAGGGGAGATACGCAGTATTTT,CASRPDRGDTQYF
-,TRBJ1-3,13,TRBV29-1,-,TGCAGCGTTCGGGACATTGTGGGAAACACCATATATTTT,CSVRDIVGNTIYF
TRBD1,TRBJ2-5,14,TRBV5-1,-,TGCGCCAGCAGGACCGGGACAGGGAAAGAGACCCAGTACTTC,CASRTGTGKETQYF
-,TRBJ1-1,13,TRBV30,-,TGTGCCTGGAGTGTAGACAGGAACACTGAAGCTTTCTTT,CAWSVDRNTEAFF
-,TRBJ1-4,15,TRBV4-2,-,TGTGCCAGCAGCACCGAAGGGGGGACGGGGGAAAAACTGTTTTTT,CASSTEGGTGEKLFF
-,TRBJ1-3,14,TRBV28,-,TGTGCCAGCAGTTTGAGGGGGACTGGAAACACCATATATTTT,CASSLRGTGNTIYF
-,TRBJ1-4,15,TRBV5-5,-,TGTGCCAGCAGCTTCTGGACTGTAGGCAATGAAAAACTGTTTTTT,CASSFWTVGNEKLFF
TRBD1,TRBJ2-7,14,TRBV28,-,TGTGCCAGCAACCCGGGACAGGCTGCCTACGAGCAGTACTTC,CASNPGQAAYEQYF
TRBD2,TRBJ2-2,22,TRBV5-1,-,TGCGCCAGCAGCTCACTTCCGTTTTCCCAGGGACTAGCGGGACGGAACACCGGGGAGCTGTTTTTT,CASSSLPFSQGLAGRNTGELFF
-,TRBJ1-4,16,TRBV18,-,TGTGCCAGCTCATCAACCGGAGGGGTTACTAATGAAAAACTGTTTTTT,CASSSTGGVTNEKLFF
-,TRBJ2-3,11,TRBV12-3/TRBV12-4,-,TGTGCCAGCAGCCGGGGGTATACGCAGTATTTT,CASSRGYTQYF
-,TRBJ2-2,12,TRBV11-3,-,TGTGCCAGCGGTTTCGAGTCCGGGGAGCTGTTTTTT,CASGFESGELFF
-,TRBJ1-1,16,TRBV6-5,-,TGTGCCAGCAGTTACTCCGCCAGAACATTCAACACTGAAGCTTTCTTT,CASSYSARTFNTEAFF
-,TRBJ2-3,13,TRBV6-2/TRBV6-3,few,TGTGCCAGCAGCATGGACAGCACAGATACGCAGTATTTT,CASSMDSTDTQYF
-,TRBJ2-7,13,TRBV11-2,-,TGTGCCAGCAGCGCGCGAGGGGCTTTTGGGCAGTACTTC,CASSARGAFGQYF
-,TRBJ2-7,16,TRBV28,-,TGTGCCAGCAGGACCCCGAGGGCAGGGAACTCCTACGAGCAGTACTTC,CASRTPRAGNSYEQYF
TRBD1,TRBJ1-2,14,TRBV3-1/TRBV3-2,-,TGTGCCAGCAGCCAAGTATCCTGGGACAGCGGCTACACCTTC,CASSQVSWDSGYTF
-,TRBJ2-2,17,TRBV7-2,-,TGTGCCAGCAGCTTAGCGGGAGTAAAAAGGTTGACCGGGGAGCTGTTTTTT,CASSLAGVKRLTGELFF
TRBD1,TRBJ2-7,14,TRBV11-2,few,TGTGCCAGCAGCTTAGACCCGGGACAGACTTTTAGGTACTTC,CASSLDPGQTFRYF